The next 12 T cell receptor beta chains were all read from a single sample in a study of blood T cell repertoires in COVID-19. The assay was immunoSEQ multiplex PCR, and TCRdb's table has in-frame clones only and misses some. The sample lists roughly 43,000 clones; roughly 87% were seen once. The specimen sequenced was peripheral blood. The receptor set was obtained from a man between 65 and 85 years old with active COVID-19.

The J gene is TRBJ1-1, the V gene TRBV19, with TRBD1 matching 10 bases. V trimming: 5 bases; J trimming: 1 base; junction bases outside the gene matches: 1. Germline V CDR1 and CDR2: LNHDA, SQIVND (reference sequence). CDR3 size: 14 residues. CDR3 protein: CASSRDRGNTEAFF. For the CDR3, the DNA is TGTGCCAGTAGTCGGGACAGGGGGAACACTGAAGCTTTCTTT.

This clone is categorized as medium-sized. This rearrangement joins TRBV6-2 or TRBV6-3 to TRBJ2-7; the match to TRBD2 covers 9 bases. V lost 6 bases to trimming and J lost 2 bases; unmatched junction nucleotides: 5. Germline CDR1 and CDR2: MNHEY and SVGEGT. The CDR3 sequence is 14 residues long. The CDR3 reads CASSWSGGPYEQYF. The CDR3 bases are TGTGCCAGCAGCTGGAGCGGGGGGCCCTACGAGCAGTACTTC.

The chain combines TRBV7-9 with TRBJ2-2; D uncertain. Germline V CDR1 and CDR2: SEHNR, FQNEAQ (reference sequence). The CDR3 has 14 amino acids. V was trimmed by 1 base and J by 6 bases, leaving 9 bases between them. This CDR3 reads CASSLDSSAGELFF. Written as DNA, the CDR3 is TGTGCCAGCAGCTTAGATAGCAGTGCCGGGGAGCTGTTTTTT.

The rearrangement links TRBV6-6 to TRBJ2-1; 10 bases agree with TRBD2. The CDR3 runs 15 residues. V lost 5 bases and J lost 6; bases outside the gene matches: 7. CDR1 MNHNY and CDR2 SVGAGI come from the germline V gene (reference sequence). The CDR3, as DNA: TGTGCCAGCAGTACCCAGCGGGGGGGAGGCAATGAGCAGTTCTTC. Its protein is CASSTQRGGGNEQFF.

The gene calls are TRBV5-6 and TRBJ2-7, with 9 bases lining up with TRBD1. CDR3 length equals 13 residues. J was trimmed by 5 bases and V by 3 bases; bases with no gene match: 3. CDR1 is SGHDT, CDR2 YYEEEE, per germline. The CDR3 DNA reads TGTGCCAGCAGCTGGGGGGACAGGGACGAGCAGTACTTC. Amino acids: CASSWGDRDEQYF.

This chain uses TRBV5-1 with TRBJ2-1; TRBD2 matches at 12 bases. Germline CDR1 SGHRS, CDR2 YFSETQ. With V trimmed by 2 bases and J by 2 bases, 5 bases remained unmatched. The CDR3 length is 17 residues. The CDR3 DNA follows: TGCGCCAGCAGCTTAAGGACTAGCGGGGCCACCTACAATGAGCAGTTCTTC. Translating it yields CASSLRTSGATYNEQFF.

The chain links TRBV12-3 or TRBV12-4 to TRBJ1-2, with a tentative D call TRBD1 (6 bases). Trimming removed 6 bases from V and 6 bases from J, with 14 bases in between. The CDR3 consists of 13 residues. CDR3 sequence reads: CASRTGTLNGYTF. The CDR3 DNA sequence: TGTGCCAGCAGAACCGGGACACTTAATGGCTACACCTTC.

The chain joins TRBV28 to TRBJ1-2; 7 nucleotides match TRBD1. The CDR3 length is 14 residues. Germline trimming cut 6 bases from V and 8 bases from J; bases unmatched to any gene: 12. Germline V CDR1 and CDR2: MDHEN, SYDVKM. CDR3 amino acids: CASRSETGTGGYTF. CDR3 in DNA: TGTGCCAGCAGATCGGAGACAGGGACTGGCGGCTACACCTTC.

The V gene is TRBV9, the J gene TRBJ2-3, with 11 bases that match TRBD2. The V and J ends lost 2 bases and 5 bases, in that order; junction bases with no gene match: 1. The CDR3 runs 14 residues. CDR1 is SGDLS and CDR2 is YYNGEE in the germline V gene. This chain's CDR3 is CASSVGLAGDTQYF. For the CDR3, the DNA is TGTGCCAGCAGCGTTGGACTAGCGGGAGATACGCAGTATTTT.

This chain uses TRBV27 with TRBJ1-5; a possible D gene is TRBD1 (5 bases). The CDR3 consists of 16 residues. Germline V gene data show CDR1 as MNHEY and CDR2 as SMNVEV (reference sequence). V lost 1 base, J lost 3 bases, and 13 bases lay in between. CDR3 in amino acids: CASSLWGGKANQPQHF. CDR3 DNA: TGTGCCAGCAGTTTATGGGGGGGGAAAGCCAATCAGCCCCAGCATTTT.

The sample holds one count of this clone. The chain joins TRBV14 to TRBJ2-5; tentatively, D is TRBD1 (6 bases). Germline V gene lookup returns CDR1 SGHDN and CDR2 FVKESK. The CDR3 sequence is 16 residues long. The V end was cut by 1 base, the J end by 4 bases, with 16 bases between. CDR3 bases: TGTGCCAGCAGCCAAGGGATGGGGCCCAGGGGAGAGACCCAGTACTTC. Translation gives CASSQGMGPRGETQYF.

J is TRBJ1-5 and V is TRBV6-1; 7 positions agree with TRBD1. This CDR3 is built from 16 residues. V lost 2 bases, J lost 5 bases, and 9 bases stayed unmatched. CDR1 and CDR2 (germline): MNHNS, SASEGT. CDR3 bases: TGTGCCAGCAGTGAACAAGGGACAGCTTATTATCAGCCCCAGCATTTT. Amino acids: CASSEQGTAYYQPQHF.